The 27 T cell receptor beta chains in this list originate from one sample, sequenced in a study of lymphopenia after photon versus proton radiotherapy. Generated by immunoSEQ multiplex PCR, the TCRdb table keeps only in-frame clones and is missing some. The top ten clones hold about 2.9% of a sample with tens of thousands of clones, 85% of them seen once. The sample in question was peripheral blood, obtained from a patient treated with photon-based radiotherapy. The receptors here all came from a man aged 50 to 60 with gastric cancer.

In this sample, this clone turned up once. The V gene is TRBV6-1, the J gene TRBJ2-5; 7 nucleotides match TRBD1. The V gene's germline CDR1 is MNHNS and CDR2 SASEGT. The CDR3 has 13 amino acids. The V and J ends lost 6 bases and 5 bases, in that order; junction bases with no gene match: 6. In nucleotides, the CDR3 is TGTGCCAGCAGCCCGACAGGGACGGAGACCCAGTACTTC. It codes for CASSPTGTETQYF.

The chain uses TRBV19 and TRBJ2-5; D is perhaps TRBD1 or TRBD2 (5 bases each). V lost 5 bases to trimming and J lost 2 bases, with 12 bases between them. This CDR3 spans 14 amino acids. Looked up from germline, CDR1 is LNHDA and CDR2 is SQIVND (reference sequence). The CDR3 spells CASSPRDGQETQYF. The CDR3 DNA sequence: TGTGCCAGTAGTCCGAGGGACGGGCAAGAGACCCAGTACTTC.

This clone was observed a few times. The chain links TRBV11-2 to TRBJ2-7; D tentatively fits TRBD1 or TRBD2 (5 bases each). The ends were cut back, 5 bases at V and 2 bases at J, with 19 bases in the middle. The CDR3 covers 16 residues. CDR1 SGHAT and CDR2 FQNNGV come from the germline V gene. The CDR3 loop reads CASSPLAGTATYEQYF. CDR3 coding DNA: TGTGCCAGCAGCCCACTCGCCGGGACGGCTACCTACGAGCAGTACTTC.

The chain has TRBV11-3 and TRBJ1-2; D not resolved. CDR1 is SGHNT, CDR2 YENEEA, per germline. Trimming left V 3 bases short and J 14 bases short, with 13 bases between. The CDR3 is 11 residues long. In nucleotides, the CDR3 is TGTGCCAGCAGCTTCGAAGGGCCCCCAACCTTC. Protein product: CASSFEGPPTF.

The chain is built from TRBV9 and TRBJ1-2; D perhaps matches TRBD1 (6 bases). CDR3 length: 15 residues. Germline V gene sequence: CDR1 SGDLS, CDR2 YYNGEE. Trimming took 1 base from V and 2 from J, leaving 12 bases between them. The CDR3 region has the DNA TGTGCCAGCAGCGTATCCCAGGGGACCAACTATGGCTACACCTTC. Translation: CASSVSQGTNYGYTF.

In nucleotides, the CDR3 is TGTGCCAGCAGTGAACTTCCGCGAGGGGAGAACAATCAGCCCCAGCATTTT. It specifies CASSELPRGENNQPQHF. The chain has TRBV6-1 and TRBJ1-5; tentatively, D is TRBD1 (5 bases). The CDR3 loop spans 17 amino acids. V was shortened by 2 bases and J by 3 bases, with 17 bases between the two germline ends. Germline CDR1 is MNHNS and CDR2 is SASEGT.

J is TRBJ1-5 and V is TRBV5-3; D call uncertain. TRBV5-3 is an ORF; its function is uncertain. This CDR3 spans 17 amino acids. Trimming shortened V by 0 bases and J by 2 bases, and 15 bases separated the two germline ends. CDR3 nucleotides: TGTGCCAGAAGCTTGGGGGGTTTTGGGGTAGGCAATCAGCCCCAGCATTTT. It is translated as CARSLGGFGVGNQPQHF.

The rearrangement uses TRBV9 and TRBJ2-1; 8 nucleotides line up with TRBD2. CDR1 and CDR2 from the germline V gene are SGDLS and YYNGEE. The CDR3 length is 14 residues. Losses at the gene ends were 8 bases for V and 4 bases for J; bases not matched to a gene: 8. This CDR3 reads CASSPSGWYNEQFF. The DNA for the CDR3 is TGTGCCAGTTCTCCTAGCGGGTGGTACAATGAGCAGTTCTTC.

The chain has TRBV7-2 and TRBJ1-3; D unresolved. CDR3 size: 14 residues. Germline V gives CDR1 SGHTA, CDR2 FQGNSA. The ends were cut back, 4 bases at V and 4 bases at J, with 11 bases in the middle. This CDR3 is CASSSGPSGNTIYF. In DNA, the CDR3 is TGTGCCAGCAGCTCCGGCCCGTCGGGAAACACCATATATTTT. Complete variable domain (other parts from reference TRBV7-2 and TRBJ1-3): GAGVSQSPSNKVTEKGKDVELRCDPISGHTALYWYRQSLGQGLEFLIYFQGNSAPDKSGLPSDRFSAERTGGSVSTLTIQRTQQEDSAVYLCASSSGPSGNTIYFGEGSWLTVV.

DNA of the CDR3: TGTGCCAGCAGCCGCGGGAGCCCAGAGACCCAGTACTTC. This encodes CASSRGSPETQYF. The chain employs TRBV7-9 and TRBJ2-5, with 7 bases matching TRBD2. This CDR3 is built from 13 residues. Germline CDR1 is SEHNR and CDR2 is FQNEAQ (reference sequence). V was pared by 5 bases and J by 4 bases, with 4 bases of the junction left unmatched.

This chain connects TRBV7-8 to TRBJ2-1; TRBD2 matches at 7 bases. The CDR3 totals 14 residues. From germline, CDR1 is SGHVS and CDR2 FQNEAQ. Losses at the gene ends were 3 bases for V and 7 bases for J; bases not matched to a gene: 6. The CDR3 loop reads CASSLRREKNEQFF. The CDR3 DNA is TGTGCCAGCAGCTTGAGGCGGGAGAAAAATGAGCAGTTCTTC.

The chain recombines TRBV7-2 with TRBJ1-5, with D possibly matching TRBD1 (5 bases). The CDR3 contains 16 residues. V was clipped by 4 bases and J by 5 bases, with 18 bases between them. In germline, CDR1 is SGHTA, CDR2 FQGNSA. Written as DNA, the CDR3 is TGTGCCAGCAGCTCCGCCGGGGCCGGAGGGCATCAGCCCCAGCATTTT. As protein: CASSSAGAGGHQPQHF.

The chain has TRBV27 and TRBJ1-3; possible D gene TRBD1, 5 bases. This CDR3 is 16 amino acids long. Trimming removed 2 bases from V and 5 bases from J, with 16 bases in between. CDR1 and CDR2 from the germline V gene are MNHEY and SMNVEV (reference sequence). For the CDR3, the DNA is TGTGCCAGCAGTTTAATTCCTGTGGGACCCAGAAACACCATATATTTT. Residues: CASSLIPVGPRNTIYF.

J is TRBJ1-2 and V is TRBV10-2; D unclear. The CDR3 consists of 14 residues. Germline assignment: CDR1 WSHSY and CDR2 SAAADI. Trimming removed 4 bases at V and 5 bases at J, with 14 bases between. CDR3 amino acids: CASSAAGGRYGYTF. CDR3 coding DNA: TGCGCCAGCAGTGCCGCCGGAGGCCGGTATGGCTACACCTTC.

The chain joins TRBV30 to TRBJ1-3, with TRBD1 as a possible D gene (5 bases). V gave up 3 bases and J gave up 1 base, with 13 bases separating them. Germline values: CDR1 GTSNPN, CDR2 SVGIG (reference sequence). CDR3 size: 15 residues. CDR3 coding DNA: TGTGCCTGGAGGAGGGGCCAGGCATCTGGAAACACCATATATTTT. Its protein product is CAWRRGQASGNTIYF.

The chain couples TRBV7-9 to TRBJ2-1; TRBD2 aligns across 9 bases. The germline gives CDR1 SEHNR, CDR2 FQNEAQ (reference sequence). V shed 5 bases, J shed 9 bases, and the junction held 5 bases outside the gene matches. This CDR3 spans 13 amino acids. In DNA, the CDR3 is TGTGCCAGCAGCCCGCGGGGGGGGATTGAGCAGTTCTTC. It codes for CASSPRGGIEQFF.

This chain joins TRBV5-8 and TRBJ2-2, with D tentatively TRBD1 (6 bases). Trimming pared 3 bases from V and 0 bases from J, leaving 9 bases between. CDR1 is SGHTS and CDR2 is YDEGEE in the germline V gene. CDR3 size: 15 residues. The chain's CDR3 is CASSYRTANTGELFF. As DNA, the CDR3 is TGTGCCAGCAGCTACCGGACAGCGAACACCGGGGAGCTGTTTTTT.

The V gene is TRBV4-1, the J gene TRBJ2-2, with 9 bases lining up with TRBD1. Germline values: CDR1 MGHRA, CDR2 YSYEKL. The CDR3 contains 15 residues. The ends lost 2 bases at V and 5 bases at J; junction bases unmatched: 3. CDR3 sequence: CASSQRQGDTGELFF. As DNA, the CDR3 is TGCGCCAGCAGCCAACGACAGGGGGATACCGGGGAGCTGTTTTTT.

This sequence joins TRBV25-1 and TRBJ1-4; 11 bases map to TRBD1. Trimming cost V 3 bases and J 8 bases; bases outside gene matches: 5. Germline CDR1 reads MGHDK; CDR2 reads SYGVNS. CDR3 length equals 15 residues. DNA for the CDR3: TGTGCCAGCAGTGAGCGGGGGACAGGGGGAGAAAAACTGTTTTTT. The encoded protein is CASSERGTGGEKLFF. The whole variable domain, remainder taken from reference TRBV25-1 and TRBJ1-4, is EADIYQTPRYLVIGTGKKITLECSQTMGHDKMYWYQQDPGMELHLIHYSYGVNSTEKGDLSSESTVSRIRTEHFPLTLESARPSHTSQYLCASSERGTGGEKLFFGSGTQLSVL.

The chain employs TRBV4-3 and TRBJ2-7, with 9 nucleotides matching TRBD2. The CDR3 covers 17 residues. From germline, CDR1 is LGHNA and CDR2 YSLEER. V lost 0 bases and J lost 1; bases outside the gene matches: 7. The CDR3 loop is CASSQEGLAGRSYEQYF. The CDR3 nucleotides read TGCGCCAGCAGCCAAGAAGGGCTAGCGGGACGTTCCTACGAGCAGTACTTC.

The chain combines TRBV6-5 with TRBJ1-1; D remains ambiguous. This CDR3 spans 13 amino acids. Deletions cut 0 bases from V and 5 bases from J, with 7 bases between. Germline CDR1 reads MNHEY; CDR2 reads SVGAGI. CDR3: CASSYSIQTEAFF. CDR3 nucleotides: TGTGCCAGCAGTTACTCGATACAGACTGAAGCTTTCTTT.

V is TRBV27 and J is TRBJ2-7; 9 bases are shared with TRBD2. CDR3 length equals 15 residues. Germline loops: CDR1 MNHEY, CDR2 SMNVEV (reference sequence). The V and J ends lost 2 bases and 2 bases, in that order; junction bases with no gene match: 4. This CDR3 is CASSLKAGGPYEQYF. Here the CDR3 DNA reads TGTGCCAGCAGTTTAAAAGCGGGAGGCCCCTACGAGCAGTACTTC.

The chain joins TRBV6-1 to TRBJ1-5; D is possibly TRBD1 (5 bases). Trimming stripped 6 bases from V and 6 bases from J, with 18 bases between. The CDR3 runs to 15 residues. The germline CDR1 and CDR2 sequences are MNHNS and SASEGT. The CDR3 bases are TGTGCCAGCAGGGCAACCGGGGGTTTTGGTCAGCCCCAGCATTTT. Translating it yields CASRATGGFGQPQHF.

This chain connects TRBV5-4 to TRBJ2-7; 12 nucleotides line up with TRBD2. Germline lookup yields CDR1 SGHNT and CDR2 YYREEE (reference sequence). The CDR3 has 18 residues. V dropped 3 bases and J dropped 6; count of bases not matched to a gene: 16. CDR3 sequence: CASSSGAKGLAGLGEQYF. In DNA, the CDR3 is TGTGCCAGCAGCTCAGGGGCTAAAGGACTAGCGGGACTTGGCGAGCAGTACTTC.

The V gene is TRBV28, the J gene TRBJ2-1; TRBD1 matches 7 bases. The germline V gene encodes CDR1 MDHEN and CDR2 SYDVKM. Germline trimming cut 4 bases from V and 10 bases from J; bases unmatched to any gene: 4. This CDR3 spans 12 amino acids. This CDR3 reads CASSSTGKEQFF. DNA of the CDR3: TGTGCCAGCAGTTCGACAGGGAAAGAGCAGTTCTTC.

This chain's CDR3 is CASSSAAYNEQFF. The CDR3 nucleotides read TGTGCCAGCAGTTCAGCGGCCTACAATGAGCAGTTCTTC. The chain employs TRBV28 and TRBJ2-1; D might be TRBD2 (5 bases). This CDR3 has 13 residues. V was cut by 4 bases and J by 2 bases, with 6 bases left in between. Per germline, CDR1 MDHEN and CDR2 SYDVKM.

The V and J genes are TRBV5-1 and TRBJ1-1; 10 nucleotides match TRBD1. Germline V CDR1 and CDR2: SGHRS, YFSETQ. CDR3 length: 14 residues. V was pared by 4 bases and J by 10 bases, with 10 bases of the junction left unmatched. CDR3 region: CASSPETGTGAAFF. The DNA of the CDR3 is TGCGCCAGCAGCCCAGAAACCGGGACAGGGGCAGCTTTCTTT.